This record looks at one TCR beta chain sequence and its context. Its antigen is not yet known. The read finishes 3 residues shy of the CDR3 end, and the germline J gene is used to complete it. TCR beta CDR3 regions were amplified by multiplex PCR using the immunoSEQ assay from an average of 1200 ng genomic DNA per sample. To correct primer bias, the assay used a complete synthetic TCR repertoire to set an amplification baseline. The amplicons were sequenced on the Illumina platform. As for the original processing: Sequence errors were corrected by clustering with frequency ratios and a modified nearest-neighbor algorithm, and the sequences were then analyzed in the immunoSEQ Analyzer using IMGT gene definitions. At each rarefaction depth, TCR richness and evenness were averaged over 20 rarefaction repeats, and samples with fewer sequences than the depth were excluded. V, D and J gene relative abundances were compared between groups with Wilcoxon rank sum tests, applying FDR correction. Blinded duplicates gave an intraclass correlation of roughly 96% for TCR richness and an average of roughly 82% across under 75 gene segments. In TCRdb, the immuneACCESS table is reduced to in-frame sequences with V and J assigned. These tables do not hold every clone; where another copy was compared, an unresolved V gene accounts for under half, and the others remain unexplained. V, J and clone size derive from that table, while D and trimming were established from the DNA sequence. This sample's listing comprises tens of thousands of clones. Of the sample, approximately 1.3% falls within the top ten clones.

Every participant had a single incident cervical HPV16 infection, and women with prevalent HPV16 infections were excluded. Cervical HPV DNA was detected with MY09/MY11 PCR, and genotyping was done by dot-blot hybridization. Fifteen mL of heparinized blood were centrifuged, and the buffy coat was split into aliquots, frozen at -30 degrees C, and then kept at -80 degrees C. Genomic DNA was extracted from buffy coat specimens using QIAGEN kits. The data were taken from a study of T cells in women clearing cervical HPV infection (dated by TCRdb to the late 2010s). Some background on the complete study: The cases were under 30 women with histologically confirmed HPV16-related CIN3 or worse, and 2 of these cases were invasive cancers. Among cases, blood sampling occurred a median of about 150 days after lesion detection, with an interquartile range of about 85 to 200 days. In the parent cohort, approximately 9,400 women aged 18 or older were enrolled in Guanacaste, Costa Rica, during about 1993 to 1995 and were followed for seven years. HLA typing was available for only a few women, so HLA type could not be excluded as a confounder. Five blinded duplicates per group were added as quality controls, so that 60 or so samples were obtained: roughly 50 participants and roughly ten replicates. Nested within Costa Rica's Guanacaste HPV Natural History Study, an exploratory proof-of-principle case-control study compared TCR repertoires across cervical HPV16 outcomes. Median age was 34 years in cases versus just over 37 in controls, and baseline characteristics did not differ significantly. Controls were some 26 women whose single incident HPV16 infection cleared within 12 months without precancer or cancer developing. Cases and controls were matched on age within five years and on year of sample collection. Blood from cases was collected at the visit where the lesion was first found, while blood from controls was collected once the infection could no longer be detected.

V and J lose 2 bases and 4 bases, and a span of 11 bases separates them. CDR1 and CDR2 are drawn from the germline V gene (reference sequence): GTSNPN, SVGIG. The CDR3 goes from the cysteine to the phenylalanine over 13 residues. Sequencing covers 30 bases of the CDR3, shown here with the frame starting at base 1. Study-level results and caveats: Cases were distinguished from controls with an estimated AUC of around 0.85 by random forest classifiers combining richness and V gene abundances. Because the number of T cells in each sample was unknown, differences in richness could reflect differing T-cell content rather than repertoire biology. Because of the cross-sectional design, the study could not determine whether the associations came before infection or resulted from infection, and neither effector/memory subsets nor HPV-specific T cells were isolated. Across sequencing depths, CIN3+ cases showed significantly higher TCR repertoire richness than controls, but evenness did not differ between the groups. Lower TRBV6-7 relative abundance was observed in cases than in controls (around 0.1% versus 0.15%; Bonferroni P = 0.0008).

The sequencing sample was made of blood buffy coat. This TCR was sampled from a woman between 18 and 70 years old with a cervical HPV16 infection that either progressed to CIN3+ or cleared (not recorded which). The rearrangement combines TRBV30 with TRBJ1-2; no D segment can be confidently identified. The sequenced part of the CDR3 DNA is TGTGCCTGGAGTACACCGCCTCGCTATGGC. This encodes CAWSTPPRYG. Given in full, the CDR3 is CAWSTPPRYGYTF.